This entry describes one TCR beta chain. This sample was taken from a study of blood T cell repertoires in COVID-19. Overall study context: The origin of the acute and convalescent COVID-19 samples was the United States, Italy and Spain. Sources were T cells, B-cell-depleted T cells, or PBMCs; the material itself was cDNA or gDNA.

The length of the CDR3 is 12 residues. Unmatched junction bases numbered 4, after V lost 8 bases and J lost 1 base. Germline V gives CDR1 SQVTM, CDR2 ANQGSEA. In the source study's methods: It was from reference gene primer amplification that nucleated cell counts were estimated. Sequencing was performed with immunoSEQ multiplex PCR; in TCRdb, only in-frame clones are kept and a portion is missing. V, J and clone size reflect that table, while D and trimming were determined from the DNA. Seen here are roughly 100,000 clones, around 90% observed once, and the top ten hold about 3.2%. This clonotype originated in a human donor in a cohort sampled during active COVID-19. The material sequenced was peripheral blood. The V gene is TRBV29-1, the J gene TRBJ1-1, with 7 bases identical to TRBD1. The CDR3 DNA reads TGCAGCACGAGGACAGGGAACACTGAAGCTTTCTTT. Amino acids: CSTRTGNTEAFF.